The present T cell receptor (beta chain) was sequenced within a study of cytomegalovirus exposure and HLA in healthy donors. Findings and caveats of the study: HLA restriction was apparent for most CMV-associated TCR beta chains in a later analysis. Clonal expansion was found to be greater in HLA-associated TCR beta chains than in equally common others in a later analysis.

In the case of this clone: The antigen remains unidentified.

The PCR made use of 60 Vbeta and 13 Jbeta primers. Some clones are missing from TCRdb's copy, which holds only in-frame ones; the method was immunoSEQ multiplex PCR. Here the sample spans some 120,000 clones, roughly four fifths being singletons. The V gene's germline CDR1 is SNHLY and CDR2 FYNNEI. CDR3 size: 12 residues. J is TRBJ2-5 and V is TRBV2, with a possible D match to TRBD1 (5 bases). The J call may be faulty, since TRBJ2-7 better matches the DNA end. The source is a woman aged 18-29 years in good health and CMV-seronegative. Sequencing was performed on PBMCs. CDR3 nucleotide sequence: TGTGCCAGCAGTGACAGGGCCTACGAGCAGTACTTC. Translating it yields CASSDRAYEQYF.